Each of the 28 T cell receptor beta chains below was sequenced from the same sample in a study of T cell responses to AZD1222 COVID-19 vaccine (dated by TCRdb to the early 2020s). The sample's time point, from its label and the paper: about 28 days (+/-7) after the second vaccine dose. In the paper's terms, the treatment or condition label means: meningococcal conjugate vaccine given as trial control. The library relied on the immunoSEQ multiplex PCR assay. Entries here come from immuneACCESS through TCRdb and include only in-frame sequences with V and J called. Some clones fail to appear in such tables; in the studies checked, an unresolved V gene covers under half of the shortfall, and the cause of the remainder is unknown. The sample includes tens of thousands of clones, with around 88% observed a single time. The top ten hold 9% to 10% of the sample. This specimen was peripheral blood, taken 28 days after the second dose of the MenACWY control vaccine. The receptors here all came from an adult who received the MenACWY meningococcal vaccine as a control.

The chain couples TRBV28 to TRBJ2-1; no clear D gene. The CDR3 sequence is 11 residues long. The germline CDR1 and CDR2 sequences are MDHEN and SYDVKM. Trimming removed 5 bases at V and 15 bases at J, with 14 bases between. CDR3 region: CASSPSVRLFF. The DNA of the CDR3 is TGTGCCAGCAGTCCATCAGTCCGGCTGTTCTTC.

The chain links TRBV3-1 (or the pseudogene TRBV3-2) to TRBJ2-5, with D possibly matching TRBD2 (6 bases). Germline CDR1 LGHDT, CDR2 YNNKEL (reference sequence). The V end was cut by 4 bases, the J end by 2 bases, with 8 bases between. There are 13 residues in the CDR3. The CDR3 sequence is CASSRLGQETQYF. In DNA, the CDR3 is TGTGCCAGCAGCCGACTAGGACAAGAGACCCAGTACTTC.

This rearrangement joins TRBV4-2 to TRBJ1-2; D perhaps matches TRBD1 (6 bases). Trimming removed 3 bases at V and 5 bases at J, with 16 bases between. The CDR3 length is 15 residues. Germline V lookup: CDR1 LGHNA, CDR2 YNFKEQ. The CDR3, as DNA: TGTGCCAGCAGCCAGGAAGGGACAAACCCTTATGGCTACACCTTC. Translated, it gives CASSQEGTNPYGYTF.

The CDR3 region has the DNA TGTGCCAGTAGTTCGGACAGGGACGGATCCACTAATGAAAAACTGTTTTTT. Amino acid sequence: CASSSDRDGSTNEKLFF. This chain links TRBV19 with TRBJ1-4; 8 nucleotides align to TRBD1. V trimming: 5 bases; J trimming: 2 bases; junction bases outside the gene matches: 10. CDR1 and CDR2 (germline): LNHDA, SQIVND (reference sequence). The CDR3 loop spans 17 amino acids.

J is TRBJ2-7 and V is TRBV15, with TRBD1 matching 7 bases. The CDR3 runs 19 residues. V lost 0 bases and J lost 4; bases outside the gene matches: 18. Germline-derived CDR1 and CDR2 are LNHNV and YYDKDF (reference sequence). The CDR3 loop is CATSRDRTFRAGGKYEQYF. The CDR3 bases are TGTGCCACCAGCAGAGATCGGACCTTCCGGGCAGGGGGAAAATACGAGCAGTACTTC. The variable domain in full, completed from reference TRBV15 and TRBJ2-7, reads DAMVIQNPRYQVTQFGKPVTLSCSQTLNHNVMYWYQQKSSQAPKLLFHYYDKDFNNEADTPDNFQSRRPNTSFCFLDIRSPGLGDTAMYLCATSRDRTFRAGGKYEQYFGPGTRLTVT.

This chain uses TRBV3-1 (or the pseudogene TRBV3-2) with TRBJ2-5; TRBD1 agrees at 10 bases. CDR1 is LGHDT and CDR2 is YNNKEL in the germline V gene (reference sequence). Trimming took 1 base from V and 5 from J; bases not matched to a gene: 7. CDR3 length equals 16 residues. The CDR3 here is CASSQGGPGQGETQYF. The CDR3 region has the DNA TGTGCCAGCAGCCAAGGGGGTCCGGGACAGGGGGAGACCCAGTACTTC.

This chain connects TRBV28 to TRBJ1-1, with 9 bases fitting TRBD1. The germline V gene encodes CDR1 MDHEN and CDR2 SYDVKM. Unmatched junction bases numbered 9, after V lost 8 bases and J lost 5 bases. The CDR3 contains 14 residues. This CDR3 reads CASGLQGAGTEAFF. The CDR3 DNA follows: TGTGCCAGCGGCCTACAGGGGGCTGGTACTGAAGCTTTCTTT.

The chain is built from TRBV2 and TRBJ1-6, with D hard to call. Trimming pared 4 bases from V and 10 bases from J, leaving 8 bases between. The CDR3 spans 12 residues. Germline V gene data show CDR1 as SNHLY and CDR2 as FYNNEI. CDR3 region: CASSVLSSPLHF. CDR3 DNA sequence: TGTGCCAGCAGTGTATTAAGCTCACCCCTCCACTTT.

V usage is TRBV3-1 (or the pseudogene TRBV3-2) and J usage is TRBJ2-1; maybe TRBD1 (5 bases). This CDR3 spans 14 amino acids. Germline V gene data show CDR1 as LGHDT and CDR2 as YNNKEL (reference sequence). V was clipped by 1 base and J by 6 bases, with 10 bases between them. The CDR3 loop is CASSQGKRGNEQFF. CDR3 coding DNA: TGTGCCAGCAGCCAAGGGAAAAGGGGCAATGAGCAGTTCTTC.

V and J are TRBV6-5 and TRBJ1-1; maybe TRBD1 (5 bases). V was shortened by 2 bases and J by 1 base, with 11 bases between the two germline ends. There are 15 residues in the CDR3. Per germline, CDR1 MNHEY and CDR2 SVGAGI. The CDR3, as DNA: TGTGCCAGCAGTTACGAGGGAGGGGCGAACACTGAAGCTTTCTTT. It codes for CASSYEGGANTEAFF.

V usage is TRBV3-1 (or the pseudogene TRBV3-2) and J usage is TRBJ1-3; TRBD1 might be the D (5 bases). V was clipped by 0 bases and J by 4 bases, with 10 bases between them. The CDR3 extends over 15 amino acids. CDR1 and CDR2 (germline): LGHDT, YNNKEL (reference sequence). CDR3 sequence (DNA): TGTGCCAGCAGCCAAGATAAAGGGGACGGAAACACCATATATTTT. Translating it yields CASSQDKGDGNTIYF.

The CDR3 here is CASSTGNDYEQYF. CDR3 nucleotide sequence: TGTGCCAGCAGTACGGGAAACGACTACGAGCAGTACTTC. This rearrangement joins TRBV21-1 to TRBJ2-7; the DNA was not compared with TRBD2, the D call given in the table. TRBV21-1 is assigned pseudogene status. The CDR3 is 13 residues long.

The rearrangement links TRBV6-5 to TRBJ1-5, with TRBD1 as a possible D gene (5 bases). Trimming cost V 6 bases and J 3 bases, with 9 bases left between them. The CDR3 has 13 amino acids. Germline V gene lookup returns CDR1 MNHEY and CDR2 SVGAGI. CDR3 region: CASREGLNQPQHF. The CDR3 DNA reads as TGTGCCAGCAGGGAGGGACTCAATCAGCCCCAGCATTTT.

The gene calls are TRBV5-6 and TRBJ2-7, with 8 bases identical to TRBD1. The CDR3 spans 15 residues. Trimming removed 3 bases from V and 1 base from J; junction bases left unmatched: 6. Germline V CDR1 and CDR2: SGHDT, YYEEEE. The CDR3 DNA reads as TGTGCCAGCAGCTCGGACAGGGAGGATTCCTACGAGCAGTACTTC. This translates into CASSSDREDSYEQYF.

The V call is TRBV3-1 (or the pseudogene TRBV3-2), the J call TRBJ2-1; D is unresolved. The CDR3 has 12 amino acids. V was trimmed by 1 base and J by 7 bases, leaving 5 bases between them. Germline CDR1 reads LGHDT; CDR2 reads YNNKEL (reference sequence). CDR3 residues: CASSQVGNEQFF. Here the CDR3 DNA reads TGTGCCAGCAGCCAAGTGGGTAATGAGCAGTTCTTC.

CDR3 DNA: TGCGCCAGCAGCTTGTTAGGGGTGGAGGACGAGCAGTACTTC. Residues: CASSLLGVEDEQYF. The chain joins TRBV5-1 to TRBJ2-7; D assignment may be TRBD1 or TRBD2 (5 bases each). CDR1 SGHRS and CDR2 YFSETQ come from the germline V gene. Between the trimmed V and J ends, which lost 1 base and 5 bases, there was a span of 13 bases. The CDR3 covers 14 residues.

V gene TRBV7-8 combines with J gene TRBJ2-2; possibly TRBD2 for D (5 bases). V was cut by 4 bases and J by 1 base, with 13 bases left in between. The CDR3 runs 16 residues. The germline gives CDR1 SGHVS, CDR2 FQNEAQ. The DNA for the CDR3 is TGTGCCAGCAGCTCAGGCGGGTCGGGGAACACCGGGGAGCTGTTTTTT. Protein product: CASSSGGSGNTGELFF.

This sequence joins TRBV29-1 and TRBJ2-7; 10 nucleotides align to TRBD2. The CDR3 loop spans 13 amino acids. V gave up 6 bases and J gave up 4 bases; unmatched junction bases: 6. Germline-derived CDR1 and CDR2 are SQVTM and ANQGSEA. The CDR3 nucleotides are TGCAGCGTCCGGTCTAGCGGGGGTTACGAGCAGTACTTC. This encodes CSVRSSGGYEQYF.

The chain has TRBV3-1 (or the pseudogene TRBV3-2) and TRBJ1-2; D is undetermined. V was trimmed by 2 bases and J by 8 bases, leaving 21 bases between them. The CDR3 runs to 16 residues. CDR1 LGHDT and CDR2 YNNKEL come from the germline V gene (reference sequence). The CDR3 here is CASSQSPAATLFGYTF. As DNA, the CDR3 is TGTGCCAGCAGCCAATCCCCGGCCGCCACCCTTTTCGGCTACACCTTC.

This rearrangement joins TRBV6-2 or TRBV6-3 to TRBJ1-5; D is unresolved. Germline CDR1 and CDR2: MNHEY and SVGEGT. The CDR3 extends over 15 amino acids. Deletions cut 2 bases from V and 3 bases from J, with 11 bases between. This CDR3 is CASSYSRGFNQPQHF. The CDR3 region has the DNA TGTGCCAGCAGTTACAGTAGAGGTTTCAATCAGCCCCAGCATTTT.

The chain recombines TRBV20-1 with TRBJ1-6, with D uncertain. CDR3 length equals 17 residues. CDR1 DFQATT and CDR2 SNEGSKA come from the germline V gene (reference sequence). V lost 3 bases and J 0 bases, leaving 15 bases between the germline ends. CDR3 region: CSASLVGLSSYNSPLHF. The CDR3 nucleotides read TGCAGTGCTAGTCTGGTGGGCCTAAGCTCCTATAATTCACCCCTCCACTTT.

The CDR3 region is CASTGQGRNQPQHF. Written as DNA, the CDR3 is TGTGCCAGCACAGGACAGGGCCGGAATCAGCCCCAGCATTTT. The chain joins TRBV2 to TRBJ1-5, with TRBD1 identical over 8 bases. The ends lost 7 bases at V and 4 bases at J; junction bases unmatched: 6. CDR1 is SNHLY, CDR2 FYNNEI, per germline. This CDR3 comprises 14 residues.

The chain has TRBV10-3 and TRBJ1-1; TRBD1 aligns across 7 bases. J gave up 3 bases and V 6 bases, and 1 base lay outside the gene matches. Germline-derived CDR1 and CDR2 are ENHRY and SYGVKD. CDR3 length equals 12 residues. The CDR3 reads CAIRQGDTEAFF. For the CDR3, the DNA is TGTGCCATCAGGCAGGGGGACACTGAAGCTTTCTTT.

This sequence joins TRBV3-1 (or the pseudogene TRBV3-2) and TRBJ2-7; possibly TRBD1 for D (5 bases). The V gene's germline CDR1 is LGHDT and CDR2 YNNKEL (reference sequence). This CDR3 contains 14 residues. V was trimmed by 5 bases and J by 3 bases, leaving 14 bases between them. CDR3 amino acids: CASSYDGHLYEQYF. The CDR3 nucleotides are TGTGCCAGCAGCTACGACGGACACCTCTACGAGCAGTACTTC.

The chain joins TRBV5-6 to TRBJ2-7; D remains unclear. The ends were cut back, 3 bases at V and 3 bases at J, with 13 bases in the middle. This CDR3 has 14 amino acids. Looked up from germline, CDR1 is SGHDT and CDR2 is YYEEEE. CDR3 DNA sequence: TGTGCCAGCAGCTCGTCCGGGTCCGACTACGAGCAGTACTTC. Encoded protein: CASSSSGSDYEQYF.

The chain couples TRBV6-1 to TRBJ1-6; D ambiguous. Germline V lookup: CDR1 MNHNS, CDR2 SASEGT. This CDR3 comprises 14 residues. V was pared by 3 bases and J by 11 bases, with 14 bases between. The CDR3 sequence is CASSEGTLGTPLHF. DNA for the CDR3: TGTGCCAGCAGTGAGGGTACACTCGGGACACCCCTCCACTTT.

The V gene is TRBV18, the J gene TRBJ1-2, with D possibly being TRBD1 (6 bases). V lost 6 bases and J 7 bases, leaving 15 bases between the germline ends. Germline-derived CDR1 and CDR2 are KGHSH and LQKENI. The CDR3 has 13 residues. CDR3 loop: CASSPTGAVGYTF. Here the CDR3 DNA reads TGTGCCAGCTCGCCCACGGGGGCGGTTGGCTACACCTTC.

The chain employs TRBV15 and TRBJ1-1, with TRBD1 as a possible D gene (5 bases). The CDR3 is 15 residues long. Germline CDR1 and CDR2: LNHNV and YYDKDF (reference sequence). Trimming took off 1 base at V and 1 base at J, with 10 bases between the two ends. CDR3 residues: CATSRGDSPNTEAFF. CDR3 nucleotide sequence: TGTGCCACCAGCAGAGGGGACTCTCCGAACACTGAAGCTTTCTTT.